Listed below are T cell receptor beta chains from one sample, sequenced in a study of identical twins. TCRdb analysed the 5' RACE reads with MiXCR anew, one entry per CDR3 protein. In the table there are approximately 690,000 distinct CDR3 sequences, 6.1% of which are singletons. The sample taken for sequencing was naive T cells sorted from blood. These TCRs come from a man aged 18 to 30 in good health. Each CDR3 is given with its conserved first and last residue. Each record gives: CDR3 protein, CDR3 DNA, clone size, J gene, V gene, D gene, CDR3 length. D genes are given only for firm matches. Part of the rows lack a size; the others show once, few, many or a class for expanded clones.

CDR3aa: CASRSDSYEQYF; CDR3nt: TGCGCCAGCAGATCAGACAGCTACGAGCAGTACTTC; abundance: few; j_gene: TRBJ2-7; v_gene: TRBV5-1; d_gene: .; len: 12
CDR3aa: CASSLRTNSPLHF; CDR3nt: TGTGCCAGCAGTTTGCGTACGAATTCACCCCTCCACTTT; abundance: many; j_gene: TRBJ1-6; v_gene: TRBV12-3/TRBV12-4; d_gene: .; len: 13
CDR3aa: CASSQAEPTLAGDSYTDTQYF; CDR3nt: TGCGCCAGCAGCCAGGCCGAACCAACCTTAGCGGGAGATTCCTACACAGATACGCAGTATTTT; abundance: few; j_gene: TRBJ2-3; v_gene: TRBV4-1; d_gene: TRBD2; len: 21
CDR3aa: CASSLTGLAGNTGELFF; CDR3nt: TGTGCCAGCAGCCTCACGGGACTAGCGGGGAACACCGGGGAGCTGTTTTTT; abundance: few; j_gene: TRBJ2-2; v_gene: TRBV12-3/TRBV12-4; d_gene: TRBD2; len: 17
CDR3aa: CSARDSISPLHF; CDR3nt: TGCAGTGCTAGAGACAGCATTTCACCCCTCCACTTT; abundance: .; j_gene: TRBJ1-6; v_gene: TRBV20-1; d_gene: .; len: 12
CDR3aa: CASSFSGTTDTQYF; CDR3nt: TGTGCCAGCAGCTTTAGCGGGACCACAGATACGCAGTATTTT; abundance: many; j_gene: TRBJ2-3; v_gene: TRBV6-1; d_gene: TRBD2; len: 14
CDR3aa: CASSLGSMGETQYF; CDR3nt: TGTGCCAGCAGCTTGGGGTCCATGGGGGAGACCCAGTACTTC; abundance: many; j_gene: TRBJ2-5; v_gene: TRBV7-2; d_gene: .; len: 14
CDR3aa: CSGCWANTGELFF; CDR3nt: TGCAGTGGCTGTTGGGCAAACACCGGGGAGCTGTTTTTT; abundance: few; j_gene: TRBJ2-2; v_gene: TRBV20-1; d_gene: .; len: 13
CDR3aa: CSAAHRGNTIYF; CDR3nt: TGCAGTGCTGCCCACAGGGGAAACACCATATATTTT; abundance: many; j_gene: TRBJ1-3; v_gene: TRBV20-1; d_gene: .; len: 12
CDR3aa: CATRPTNTDTQYF; CDR3nt: TGTGCCACCCGACCGACTAACACAGATACGCAGTATTTT; abundance: .; j_gene: TRBJ2-3; v_gene: TRBV10-3; d_gene: .; len: 13